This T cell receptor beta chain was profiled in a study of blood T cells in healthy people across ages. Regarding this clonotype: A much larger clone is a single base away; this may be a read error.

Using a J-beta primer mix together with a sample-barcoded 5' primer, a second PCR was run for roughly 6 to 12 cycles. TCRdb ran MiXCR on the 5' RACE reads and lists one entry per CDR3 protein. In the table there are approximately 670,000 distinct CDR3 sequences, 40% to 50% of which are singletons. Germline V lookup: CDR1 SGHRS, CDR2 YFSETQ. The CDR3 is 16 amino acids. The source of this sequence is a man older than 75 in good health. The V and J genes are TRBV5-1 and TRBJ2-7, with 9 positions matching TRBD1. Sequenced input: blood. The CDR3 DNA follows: TGCGCCAGCAGCCAGGCTCCGGGACAGGGTCCCTACGAGCGGTACTTC. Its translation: CASSQAPGQGPYERYF.